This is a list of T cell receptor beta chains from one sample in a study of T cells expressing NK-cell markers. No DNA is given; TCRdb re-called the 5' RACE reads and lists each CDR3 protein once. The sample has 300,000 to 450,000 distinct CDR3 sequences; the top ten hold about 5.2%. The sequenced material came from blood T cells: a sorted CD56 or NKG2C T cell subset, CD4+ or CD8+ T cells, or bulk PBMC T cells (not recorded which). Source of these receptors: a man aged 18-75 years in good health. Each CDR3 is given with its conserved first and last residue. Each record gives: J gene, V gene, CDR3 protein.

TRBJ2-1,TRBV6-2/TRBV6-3,CASSRGGQSYNEQFF
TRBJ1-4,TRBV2,CASSRGQGALGEKLFF
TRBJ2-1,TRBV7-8,CASSLVSAGGRRKQFF
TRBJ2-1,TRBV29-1,CSVEDGSARNEQFF
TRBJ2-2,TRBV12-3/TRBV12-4,CASSFLAGSKDGELFF
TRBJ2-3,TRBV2,CASSWTFTSTDTQYF
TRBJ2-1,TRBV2,CASQQGAGYNEQFF
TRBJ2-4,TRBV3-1,CASSQEYNRGRRLAKNIQYF
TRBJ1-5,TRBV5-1,CASSPLSGGRDQPQHF
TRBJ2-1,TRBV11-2,CASSSRLAGGGRMNEQFF
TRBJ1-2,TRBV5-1,CASSGQGAGNYGYTF
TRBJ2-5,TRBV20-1,CSAKIGRGRETQYF
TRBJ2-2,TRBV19,CASSIGINTGELFF
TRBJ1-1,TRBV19,CASSKVGTTEAFF
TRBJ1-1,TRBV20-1,CSASGDKNTEAFF
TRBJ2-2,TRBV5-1,CASSLGGRVDTGELFF
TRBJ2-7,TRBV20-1,CSATTDRTYYEQYF
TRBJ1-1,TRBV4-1,CASSERGGVTEAFF
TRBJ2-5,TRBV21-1,CASSMCLRRQAQYF
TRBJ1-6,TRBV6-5,CASSYSVTDGFDSPLHF
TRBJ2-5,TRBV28,CASSTRQGEETQYF
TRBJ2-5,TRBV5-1,CASSLRTSVSETQYF
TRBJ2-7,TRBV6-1,CASSSQGTGLGYEQYF
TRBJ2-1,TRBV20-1,CSARLAGGRNEQFF
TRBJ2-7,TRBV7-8,CASSLAGRAYEQYF
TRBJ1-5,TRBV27,CASSFRGQGSNQPQHF
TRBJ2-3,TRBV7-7,CASSPSGTSTDTQYF
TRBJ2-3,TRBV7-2,CASSFSRQGSVSSAQYF
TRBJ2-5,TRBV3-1,CASSRDRGSQTQYF
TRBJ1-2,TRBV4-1,CASSQDRIPYGYTF
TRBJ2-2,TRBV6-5,CASSYWHRSTGELFF
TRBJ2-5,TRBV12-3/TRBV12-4,CASSYKPDLQETQYF
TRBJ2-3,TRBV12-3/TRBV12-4,CASSFQPGTSTDTQYF
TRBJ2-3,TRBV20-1,CSARDGALSTDTQYF
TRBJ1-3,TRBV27,CASSLSFGVIGNTIYF
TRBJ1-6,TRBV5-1,CASSWEWSNSPLHF
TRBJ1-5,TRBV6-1,CASSPRTGDREPQHF
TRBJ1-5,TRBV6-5,CASSSFRGQPQHF
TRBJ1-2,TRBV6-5,CASSYGQGNYGYTF
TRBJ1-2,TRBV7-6,CASSSTTGGNYGYTF
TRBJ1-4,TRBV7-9,CASSPWGPNEKLFF
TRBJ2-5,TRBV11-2,CASSLTSSGGQETQYF
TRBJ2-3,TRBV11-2,CASSLPAAGEVYTQYF
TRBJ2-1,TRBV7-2,CASSLAAGGYNEQFF
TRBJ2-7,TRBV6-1,CASIEGGHSYEQYF
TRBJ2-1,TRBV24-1,CATSDYRDNEQFF
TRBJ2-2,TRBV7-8,CASSPGEAGELFF
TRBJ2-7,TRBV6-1,CASRSASLPYEQYF
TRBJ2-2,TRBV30,CAWGMGAGELFF
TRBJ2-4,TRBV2,CASRGQGLAKNIQYF